The rows below give T cell receptor beta chains drawn from one sample of a study of blood T cell repertoires in COVID-19. The table came from immunoSEQ multiplex PCR; TCRdb's copy has only in-frame clones and leaves some out. This table holds some 98,000 clones, around 80% found once. The source material was peripheral blood. These receptors were collected from an older man with acute or convalescent COVID-19. Both conserved end residues are part of each CDR3. The order of the fields is CDR3 length, clone size, D gene, V gene, J gene, CDR3 DNA, CDR3 protein. D genes are given only for firm matches. The listing skips clone size in some rows; elsewhere it reads once, few, many or a size class.

cdr3_length: 11; clone_size: .; d_call: .; v_call: TRBV29-1; j_call: TRBJ2-7; cdr3_nt: TGCAGCGTCCGGGACTTCTACGAGCAGTACTTC; cdr3_aa: CSVRDFYEQYF
cdr3_length: 16; clone_size: .; d_call: TRBD2; v_call: TRBV4-3; j_call: TRBJ2-7; cdr3_nt: TGCGCCAGCAGCCAAGTTGAAGCGGGAGCCTCCTACGAGCAGTACTTC; cdr3_aa: CASSQVEAGASYEQYF
cdr3_length: 18; clone_size: .; d_call: TRBD2; v_call: TRBV4-2; j_call: TRBJ2-2; cdr3_nt: TGTGCCAGCAGCCCTGTTGCGGGGGGCCCATCGAACACCGGGGAGCTGTTTTTT; cdr3_aa: CASSPVAGGPSNTGELFF
cdr3_length: 13; clone_size: once; d_call: .; v_call: TRBV28; j_call: TRBJ1-5; cdr3_nt: TGTGCCAAGTCTCGTGGCAGCAATCAGCCCCAGCATTTT; cdr3_aa: CAKSRGSNQPQHF
cdr3_length: 18; clone_size: few; d_call: TRBD1; v_call: TRBV9; j_call: TRBJ2-5; cdr3_nt: TGTGCCAGCAGCGCGGGCAGCCTGCCCGGGACAGGGATGGAGACCCAGTACTTC; cdr3_aa: CASSAGSLPGTGMETQYF
cdr3_length: 13; clone_size: .; d_call: .; v_call: TRBV9; j_call: TRBJ2-1; cdr3_nt: TGTGCCAGCAGCGTAGGGCAGGGCAATGAGCAGTTCTTC; cdr3_aa: CASSVGQGNEQFF
cdr3_length: 17; clone_size: .; d_call: .; v_call: TRBV7-8; j_call: TRBJ2-4; cdr3_nt: TGTGCCAGCAGCTTAGGGCCCATAGGCGGTTCCAAAAACATTCAGTACTTC; cdr3_aa: CASSLGPIGGSKNIQYF
cdr3_length: 13; clone_size: .; d_call: .; v_call: TRBV11-3; j_call: TRBJ1-1; cdr3_nt: TGTGCCAGCAGCTTTAGAGAACGCACTGAAGCTTTCTTT; cdr3_aa: CASSFRERTEAFF
cdr3_length: 15; clone_size: .; d_call: TRBD1; v_call: TRBV28; j_call: TRBJ1-2; cdr3_nt: TGTGCCAGCAGACCTCTCGACAGGGGGAACTATGGCTACACCTTC; cdr3_aa: CASRPLDRGNYGYTF
cdr3_length: 13; clone_size: .; d_call: .; v_call: TRBV14; j_call: TRBJ2-7; cdr3_nt: TGTGCCAGCAGCCAATACAGGACCTACGAGCAGTACTTC; cdr3_aa: CASSQYRTYEQYF
cdr3_length: 13; clone_size: .; d_call: TRBD1; v_call: TRBV5-6; j_call: TRBJ1-2; cdr3_nt: TGTGCCAGCAGCCTAGACAGGGTCTATGGCTACACCTTC; cdr3_aa: CASSLDRVYGYTF
cdr3_length: 14; clone_size: .; d_call: TRBD2; v_call: TRBV7-9; j_call: TRBJ2-7; cdr3_nt: TGTGCCAGCAGCTACACTAGCGGGAGTTACGAGCAGTACTTC; cdr3_aa: CASSYTSGSYEQYF
cdr3_length: 13; clone_size: .; d_call: TRBD1; v_call: TRBV7-9; j_call: TRBJ1-5; cdr3_nt: TGTGCCAGCAGCCGGACAGGGGATCAGCCCCAGCATTTT; cdr3_aa: CASSRTGDQPQHF
cdr3_length: 15; clone_size: .; d_call: TRBD1; v_call: TRBV28; j_call: TRBJ2-7; cdr3_nt: TGTGCCAGCAGTTCCCCCGAGCAGGGGGTATCCGAGCAGTACTTC; cdr3_aa: CASSSPEQGVSEQYF
cdr3_length: 15; clone_size: .; d_call: .; v_call: TRBV5-1; j_call: TRBJ2-3; cdr3_nt: TGCGCCAGCAGCCAGACGGGACAAACCACAGATACGCAGTATTTT; cdr3_aa: CASSQTGQTTDTQYF
cdr3_length: 17; clone_size: .; d_call: .; v_call: TRBV3-1/TRBV3-2; j_call: TRBJ2-2; cdr3_nt: TGTGCCAGCAGCCAAGACAGAGGGGGTTCGAACACCGGGGAGCTGTTTTTT; cdr3_aa: CASSQDRGGSNTGELFF
cdr3_length: 12; clone_size: once; d_call: .; v_call: TRBV6-5; j_call: TRBJ1-1; cdr3_nt: TGTGCCAGCAGTCACAGGGATACTGAAGCTTTCTTT; cdr3_aa: CASSHRDTEAFF
cdr3_length: 16; clone_size: .; d_call: TRBD1; v_call: TRBV18; j_call: TRBJ2-1; cdr3_nt: TGTGCCAGCTCACCACTGGGGACAGAGGGGTTCAGTGAGCAGTTCTTC; cdr3_aa: CASSPLGTEGFSEQFF
cdr3_length: 14; clone_size: .; d_call: .; v_call: TRBV7-2; j_call: TRBJ1-2; cdr3_nt: TGTGCCAGCAGCCGCCGCCGACCGCAGGATGGCTACACCTTC; cdr3_aa: CASSRRRPQDGYTF
cdr3_length: 15; clone_size: .; d_call: .; v_call: TRBV5-1; j_call: TRBJ1-3; cdr3_nt: TGCGCCAGCAGCTTTGACAGGAGCTCGGGAAACACCATATATTTT; cdr3_aa: CASSFDRSSGNTIYF
cdr3_length: 15; clone_size: .; d_call: .; v_call: TRBV28; j_call: TRBJ1-5; cdr3_nt: TGTGCCGGCCAAACAGGAAAATATAGCAATCAGCCCCAGCATTTT; cdr3_aa: CAGQTGKYSNQPQHF
cdr3_length: 19; clone_size: .; d_call: TRBD1; v_call: TRBV24-1; j_call: TRBJ2-2; cdr3_nt: TGTGCCACCCGGGGGGCCGGGACAGGGCGACAAACGAACACCGGGGAGCTGTTTTTT; cdr3_aa: CATRGAGTGRQTNTGELFF
cdr3_length: 20; clone_size: .; d_call: .; v_call: TRBV9; j_call: TRBJ2-5; cdr3_nt: TGTGCCAGCAGCCCCCTCGGAAGCGTGCCCCGCGGAGGGTTCCAAGAGACCCAGTACTTC; cdr3_aa: CASSPLGSVPRGGFQETQYF
cdr3_length: 15; clone_size: .; d_call: TRBD2; v_call: TRBV5-5; j_call: TRBJ2-1; cdr3_nt: TGTGCCAGCAGCAAGCTAGCGGGGGGGTTGGTTGAGCAGTTCTTC; cdr3_aa: CASSKLAGGLVEQFF
cdr3_length: 15; clone_size: .; d_call: .; v_call: TRBV19; j_call: TRBJ1-3; cdr3_nt: TGTGCCAGTAGTCGTACAGGAGACTCTGGAAACACCATATATTTT; cdr3_aa: CASSRTGDSGNTIYF
cdr3_length: 14; clone_size: .; d_call: .; v_call: TRBV24-1; j_call: TRBJ2-5; cdr3_nt: TGTGCCACCAGTGATATTAGCAGATCAGAGACCCAGTACTTC; cdr3_aa: CATSDISRSETQYF
cdr3_length: 17; clone_size: .; d_call: .; v_call: TRBV18; j_call: TRBJ1-5; cdr3_nt: TGTGCCAGCTCACCACAGGGGAACTTGGATAGCAATCAGCCCCAGCATTTT; cdr3_aa: CASSPQGNLDSNQPQHF
cdr3_length: 15; clone_size: .; d_call: TRBD1; v_call: TRBV5-1; j_call: TRBJ2-2; cdr3_nt: TGCGCCAGCGCCGCCGGGACAGCGAACACCGGGGAGCTGTTTTTT; cdr3_aa: CASAAGTANTGELFF
cdr3_length: 15; clone_size: .; d_call: TRBD2; v_call: TRBV5-4; j_call: TRBJ2-7; cdr3_nt: TGTGCCAGCAGTTTAACTAGCGGGGGCCCCTACGAGCAGTACTTC; cdr3_aa: CASSLTSGGPYEQYF
cdr3_length: 14; clone_size: once; d_call: .; v_call: TRBV5-1; j_call: TRBJ2-1; cdr3_nt: TGCGCCAGCAGGCCGAGTTACTCCTACAATGAGCAGTTCTTC; cdr3_aa: CASRPSYSYNEQFF
cdr3_length: 16; clone_size: .; d_call: .; v_call: TRBV9; j_call: TRBJ2-1; cdr3_nt: TGTGCCAGCAGCCCCAGTCCGGACTACCGATACAATGAGCAGTTCTTC; cdr3_aa: CASSPSPDYRYNEQFF
cdr3_length: 15; clone_size: .; d_call: .; v_call: TRBV7-6; j_call: TRBJ1-3; cdr3_nt: TGTGCCAGCAGCAACAGCGGGGGGACTGGAAACACCATATATTTT; cdr3_aa: CASSNSGGTGNTIYF
cdr3_length: 17; clone_size: once; d_call: TRBD2; v_call: TRBV5-4; j_call: TRBJ2-2; cdr3_nt: TGTGCCAGCAGCTTAGGAGCGGGGGGAGGGAACACCGGGGAGCTGTTTTTT; cdr3_aa: CASSLGAGGGNTGELFF
cdr3_length: 13; clone_size: few; d_call: .; v_call: TRBV12-3/TRBV12-4; j_call: TRBJ2-5; cdr3_nt: TGTGCCAGCAGTTTAAGTGGAGAAGAGACCCAGTACTTC; cdr3_aa: CASSLSGEETQYF
cdr3_length: 14; clone_size: .; d_call: TRBD1; v_call: TRBV30; j_call: TRBJ2-7; cdr3_nt: TGTGCCTGGAGTACACGGACAGGGGCGAGGGAGCAGTACTTC; cdr3_aa: CAWSTRTGAREQYF
cdr3_length: 13; clone_size: .; d_call: .; v_call: TRBV4-1; j_call: TRBJ1-2; cdr3_nt: TGCGCCAGCAGCCAAGTTTATAAATATGGCTACACCTTC; cdr3_aa: CASSQVYKYGYTF
cdr3_length: 17; clone_size: .; d_call: TRBD1; v_call: TRBV5-4; j_call: TRBJ1-1; cdr3_nt: TGTGCCAGCAGAAGAGGGACAGGGGGAGATGGATACACTGAAGCTTTCTTT; cdr3_aa: CASRRGTGGDGYTEAFF
cdr3_length: 15; clone_size: .; d_call: TRBD1; v_call: TRBV3-1/TRBV3-2; j_call: TRBJ1-2; cdr3_nt: TGTGCCAGCAGCCTCCAGGGGGGCAGGGCTAAGGGCTACACCTTC; cdr3_aa: CASSLQGGRAKGYTF
cdr3_length: 13; clone_size: .; d_call: .; v_call: TRBV30; j_call: TRBJ1-1; cdr3_nt: TGTGCCTGGAGTGTCTCAGGTTACACTGAAGCTTTCTTT; cdr3_aa: CAWSVSGYTEAFF
cdr3_length: 15; clone_size: once; d_call: .; v_call: TRBV9; j_call: TRBJ2-5; cdr3_nt: TGTGCCAGCAGCGCCGGGACAAGGATCCAAGAGACCCAGTACTTC; cdr3_aa: CASSAGTRIQETQYF
cdr3_length: 14; clone_size: once; d_call: .; v_call: TRBV30; j_call: TRBJ1-5; cdr3_nt: TGTGCCTGGAGCGCAAGGGACTTCAATCAGCCCCAGCATTTT; cdr3_aa: CAWSARDFNQPQHF
cdr3_length: 14; clone_size: once; d_call: .; v_call: TRBV7-9; j_call: TRBJ1-1; cdr3_nt: TGTGCCAGCAGCTTAGCTCGGACAGCCACTGAAGCTTTCTTT; cdr3_aa: CASSLARTATEAFF
cdr3_length: 14; clone_size: .; d_call: TRBD1; v_call: TRBV28; j_call: TRBJ2-2; cdr3_nt: TGTGCCAGCAGTCGAAGGACAGGCTGGGGGGAGCTGTTTTTT; cdr3_aa: CASSRRTGWGELFF
cdr3_length: 15; clone_size: .; d_call: TRBD1; v_call: TRBV18; j_call: TRBJ1-3; cdr3_nt: TGTGCCAGCTCACCAGGGACAGGGTTTGGAAACACCATATATTTT; cdr3_aa: CASSPGTGFGNTIYF
cdr3_length: 14; clone_size: .; d_call: .; v_call: TRBV7-9; j_call: TRBJ1-1; cdr3_nt: TGTGCCAGCAGCCGCTCCCAAGCAAACACTGAAGCTTTCTTT; cdr3_aa: CASSRSQANTEAFF
cdr3_length: 11; clone_size: .; d_call: .; v_call: TRBV29-1; j_call: TRBJ1-2; cdr3_nt: TGCAGCGCCGACACTAACTATGGCTACACCTTC; cdr3_aa: CSADTNYGYTF
cdr3_length: 15; clone_size: once; d_call: .; v_call: TRBV27; j_call: TRBJ2-1; cdr3_nt: TGTGCCAGCAGTTCCACTAGGGTAGCGTACAATGAGCAGTTCTTC; cdr3_aa: CASSSTRVAYNEQFF
cdr3_length: 13; clone_size: many; d_call: .; v_call: TRBV12-3/TRBV12-4; j_call: TRBJ1-5; cdr3_nt: TGTGCCAGCAGGCTGGCTTCGGGTCAGCCCCAGCATTTT; cdr3_aa: CASRLASGQPQHF
cdr3_length: 16; clone_size: .; d_call: .; v_call: TRBV5-4; j_call: TRBJ1-4; cdr3_nt: TGTGCCAGCAGCTCGCAAAAACGAGCAACTAATGAAAAACTGTTTTTT; cdr3_aa: CASSSQKRATNEKLFF
cdr3_length: 15; clone_size: .; d_call: TRBD1; v_call: TRBV19; j_call: TRBJ1-5; cdr3_nt: TGTGCCAGTAGTAGCTCGACAGGGGGTAATCAGCCCCAGCATTTT; cdr3_aa: CASSSSTGGNQPQHF
cdr3_length: 16; clone_size: .; d_call: TRBD1; v_call: TRBV9; j_call: TRBJ1-6; cdr3_nt: TGTGCCAGCAGCGTAGGGGGGACAGGGTTATTTTCACCCCTCCACTTT; cdr3_aa: CASSVGGTGLFSPLHF
cdr3_length: 15; clone_size: .; d_call: TRBD2; v_call: TRBV7-2; j_call: TRBJ2-7; cdr3_nt: TGTGCCAGCAGCTTGACTAGCGGGAGAAGAGGCGAGCAGTACTTC; cdr3_aa: CASSLTSGRRGEQYF
cdr3_length: 14; clone_size: .; d_call: .; v_call: TRBV28; j_call: TRBJ2-1; cdr3_nt: TGTGCCAGCAGTCCCTCTTTGGGAGACAAGAGGCTGTTCTTC; cdr3_aa: CASSPSLGDKRLFF
cdr3_length: 13; clone_size: .; d_call: .; v_call: TRBV12-3/TRBV12-4; j_call: TRBJ1-2; cdr3_nt: TGTGCCAGCAGTTTATCCCTCGGAGGGGGCTACACCTTC; cdr3_aa: CASSLSLGGGYTF
cdr3_length: 15; clone_size: .; d_call: TRBD2; v_call: TRBV5-1; j_call: TRBJ2-1; cdr3_nt: TGCGCCAGCAGCTTGGCCTGGACTAGCAACAATGAGCAGTTCTTC; cdr3_aa: CASSLAWTSNNEQFF